A single count supports the clone carrying this T cell receptor (beta chain). This specimen comes from a study of blood T cells in healthy people across ages. Through a sample-barcoded 5' primer and a J-beta primer mix, a second PCR was run for roughly 6 to 11 cycles. Tagging of each cDNA molecule was performed by a template-switch adaptor with 12 random nucleotides. One entry per CDR3 protein results from TCRdb running MiXCR on the 5' RACE reads. The sample contains some 710,000 distinct CDR3 sequences, more than 35% of which appear only once. Each sample yielded at least 5.5 micrograms of PBMC total RNA. The material sequenced was blood. The receptor comes from a man older than 75 in good health.

CDR3 coding DNA: TGCAGTGCCGGAGACGCCTCTGGGTACAATGAGCAGTACTTC. This sequence encodes CSAGDASGYNEQYF. This chain joins TRBV20-1 and TRBJ2-5; D gene unclear. Germline CDR1 is DFQATT and CDR2 is SNEGSKA (reference sequence). The CDR3 runs to 14 residues. With 6 bases removed from V and 11 bases from J, the gap between germline ends came to 25 bases.